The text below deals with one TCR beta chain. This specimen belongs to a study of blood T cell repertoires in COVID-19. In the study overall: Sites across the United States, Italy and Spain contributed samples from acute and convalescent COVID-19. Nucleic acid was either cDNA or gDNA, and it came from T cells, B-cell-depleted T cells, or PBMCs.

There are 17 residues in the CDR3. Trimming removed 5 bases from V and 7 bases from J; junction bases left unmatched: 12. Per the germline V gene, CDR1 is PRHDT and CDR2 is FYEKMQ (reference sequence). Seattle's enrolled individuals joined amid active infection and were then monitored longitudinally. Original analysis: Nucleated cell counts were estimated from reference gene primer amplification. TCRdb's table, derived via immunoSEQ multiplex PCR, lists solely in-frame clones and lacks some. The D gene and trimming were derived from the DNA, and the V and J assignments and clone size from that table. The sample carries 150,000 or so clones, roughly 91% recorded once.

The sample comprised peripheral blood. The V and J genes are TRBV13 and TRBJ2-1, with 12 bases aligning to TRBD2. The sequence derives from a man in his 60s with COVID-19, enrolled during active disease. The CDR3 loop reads CASSHTASGGVWNEQFF. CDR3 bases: TGTGCCAGCAGCCATACGGCTAGCGGGGGGGTGTGGAATGAGCAGTTCTTC.